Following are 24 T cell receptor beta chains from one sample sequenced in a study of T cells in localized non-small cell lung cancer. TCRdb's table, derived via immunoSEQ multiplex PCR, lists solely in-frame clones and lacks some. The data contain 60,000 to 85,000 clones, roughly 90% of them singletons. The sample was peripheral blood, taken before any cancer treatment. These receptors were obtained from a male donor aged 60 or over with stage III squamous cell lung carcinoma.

CDR3 protein: CASSASGGEKTQYF. The CDR3 DNA sequence: TGTGCCAGCAGTGCCAGCGGGGGAGAGAAGACCCAGTACTTC. The chain uses TRBV6-1 and TRBJ2-5; TRBD2 aligns across 8 bases. J lost 6 bases, V lost 4 bases, and 7 bases had no gene match. This CDR3 spans 14 amino acids. Germline CDR1 reads MNHNS; CDR2 reads SASEGT.

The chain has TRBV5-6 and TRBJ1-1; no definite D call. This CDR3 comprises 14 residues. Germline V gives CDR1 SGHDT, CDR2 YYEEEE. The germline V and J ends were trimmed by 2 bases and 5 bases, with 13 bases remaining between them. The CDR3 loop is CASSFGQEGTEAFF. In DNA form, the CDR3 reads TGTGCCAGCAGCTTCGGTCAGGAAGGAACTGAAGCTTTCTTT.

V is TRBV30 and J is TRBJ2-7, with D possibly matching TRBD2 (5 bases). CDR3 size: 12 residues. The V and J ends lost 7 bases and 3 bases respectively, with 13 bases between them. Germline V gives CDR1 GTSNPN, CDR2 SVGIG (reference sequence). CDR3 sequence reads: CASSPGSYEQYF. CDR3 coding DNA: TGTGCCTCTTCCCCGGGGAGCTACGAGCAGTACTTC. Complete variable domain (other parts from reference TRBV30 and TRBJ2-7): SQTIHQWPATLVQPVGSPLSLECTVEGTSNPNLYWYRQAAGRGLQLLFYSVGIGQISSEVPQNLSASRPQDRQFILSSKKLLLSDSGFYLCASSPGSYEQYFGPGTRLTVT.

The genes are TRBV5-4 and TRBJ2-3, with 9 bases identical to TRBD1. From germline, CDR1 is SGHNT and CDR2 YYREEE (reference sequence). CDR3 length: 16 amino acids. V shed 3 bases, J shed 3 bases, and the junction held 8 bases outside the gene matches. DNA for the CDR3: TGTGCCAGCAGCTCGGGGACAGGGAGTGGAACAGATACGCAGTATTTT. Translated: CASSSGTGSGTDTQYF.

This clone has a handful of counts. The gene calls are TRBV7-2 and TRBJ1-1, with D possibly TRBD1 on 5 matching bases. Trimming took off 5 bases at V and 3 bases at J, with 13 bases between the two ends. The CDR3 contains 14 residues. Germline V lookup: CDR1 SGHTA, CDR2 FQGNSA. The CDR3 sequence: CASSPKSGDTEAFF. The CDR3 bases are TGTGCCAGCAGCCCGAAGTCGGGGGACACTGAAGCTTTCTTT.

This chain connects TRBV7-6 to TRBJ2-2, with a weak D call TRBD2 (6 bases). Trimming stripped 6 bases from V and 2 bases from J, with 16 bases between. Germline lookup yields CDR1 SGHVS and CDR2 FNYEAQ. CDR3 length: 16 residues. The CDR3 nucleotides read TGTGCCAGCAGGATAGGTCTGGAGGGAAACACCGGGGAGCTGTTTTTT. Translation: CASRIGLEGNTGELFF.

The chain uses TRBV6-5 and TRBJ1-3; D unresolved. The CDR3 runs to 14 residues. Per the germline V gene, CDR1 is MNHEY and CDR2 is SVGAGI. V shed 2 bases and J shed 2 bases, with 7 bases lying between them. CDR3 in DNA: TGTGCCAGCAGTTACAGGGATGCTGGAAACACCATATATTTT. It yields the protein CASSYRDAGNTIYF.

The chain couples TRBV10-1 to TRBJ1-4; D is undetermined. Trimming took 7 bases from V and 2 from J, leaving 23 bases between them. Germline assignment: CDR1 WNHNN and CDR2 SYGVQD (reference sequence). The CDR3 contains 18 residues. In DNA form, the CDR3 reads TGCGCCAGCACGTCCGGAACCGGTTGTGTGTGGACTAATGAAAAACTGTTTTTT. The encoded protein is CASTSGTGCVWTNEKLFF.

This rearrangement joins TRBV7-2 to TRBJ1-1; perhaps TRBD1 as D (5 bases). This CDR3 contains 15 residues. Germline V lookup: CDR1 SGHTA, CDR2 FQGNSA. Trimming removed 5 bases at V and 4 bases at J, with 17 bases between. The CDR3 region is CASSRAGTSGTEAFF. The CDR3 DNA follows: TGTGCCAGCAGCCGGGCTGGGACGTCGGGCACTGAAGCTTTCTTT. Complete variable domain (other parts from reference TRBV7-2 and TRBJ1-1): GAGVSQSPSNKVTEKGKDVELRCDPISGHTALYWYRQSLGQGLEFLIYFQGNSAPDKSGLPSDRFSAERTGGSVSTLTIQRTQQEDSAVYLCASSRAGTSGTEAFFGQGTRLTVV.

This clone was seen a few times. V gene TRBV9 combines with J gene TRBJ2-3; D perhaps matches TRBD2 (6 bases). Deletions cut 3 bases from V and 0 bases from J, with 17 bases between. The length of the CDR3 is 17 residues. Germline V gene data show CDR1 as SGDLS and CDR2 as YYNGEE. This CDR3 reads CASSAPRRGTSTDTQYF. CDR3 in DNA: TGTGCCAGCAGCGCCCCACGCCGGGGGACTAGCACAGATACGCAGTATTTT.

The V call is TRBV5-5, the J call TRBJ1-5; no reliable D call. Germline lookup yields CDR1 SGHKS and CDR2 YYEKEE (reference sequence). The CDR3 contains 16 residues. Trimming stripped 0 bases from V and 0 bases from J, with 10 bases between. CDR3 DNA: TGTGCCAGCAGCTTGGGATTGGCTTCTAGCAATCAGCCCCAGCATTTT. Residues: CASSLGLASSNQPQHF.

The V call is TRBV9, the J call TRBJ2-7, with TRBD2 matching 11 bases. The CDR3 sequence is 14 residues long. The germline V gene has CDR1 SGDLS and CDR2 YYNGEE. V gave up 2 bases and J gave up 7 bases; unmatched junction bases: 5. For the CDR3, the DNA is TGTGCCAGCAGCGTTAGCGGGGGGGCCTGGGAGCAGTACTTC. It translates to CASSVSGGAWEQYF.

CDR3 nucleotides: TGTGCTAGTGGTTTGGTACCTAGGACACCGGTTTGTAACACCATATATTTT. The encoded protein is CASGLVPRTPVCNTIYF. This rearrangement joins TRBV12-5 to TRBJ1-3; a weak D match, TRBD1 (5 bases). The CDR3 covers 17 residues. Germline V gives CDR1 LGHNT, CDR2 FRNRAP. The V and J ends lost 0 bases and 7 bases respectively, with 19 bases between them.

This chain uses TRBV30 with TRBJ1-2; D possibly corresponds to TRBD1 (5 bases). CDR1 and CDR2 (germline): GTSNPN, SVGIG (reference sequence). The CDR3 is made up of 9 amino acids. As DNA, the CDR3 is TGTGCGGCCAGCCTGGGGGGAACCTTC. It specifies CAASLGGTF.

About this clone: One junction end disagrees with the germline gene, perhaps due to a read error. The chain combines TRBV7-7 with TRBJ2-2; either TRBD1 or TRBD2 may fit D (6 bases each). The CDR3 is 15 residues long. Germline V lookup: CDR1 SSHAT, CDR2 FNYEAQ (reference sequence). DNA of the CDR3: TGTGCTAGCAGCGCGGGGTTAGGGGGCACCGGGGAGCTGTTTTTT. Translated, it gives CASSAGLGGTGELFF.

In DNA form, the CDR3 reads TGTGCCAGCAGTTTCACCGCTAGGTCACCCCTCCACTTT. This codes for CASSFTARSPLHF. The chain couples TRBV6-5 to TRBJ1-6, with no clear D. The length of the CDR3 is 13 residues. Germline values: CDR1 MNHEY, CDR2 SVGAGI. Trimming left V 4 bases short and J 10 bases short, with 11 bases between.

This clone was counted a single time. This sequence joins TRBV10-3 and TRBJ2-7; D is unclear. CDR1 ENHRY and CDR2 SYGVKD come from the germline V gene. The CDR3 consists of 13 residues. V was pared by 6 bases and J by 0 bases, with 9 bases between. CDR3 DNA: TGTGCCATCAGCTGGGTTAACTCCTACGAGCAGTACTTC. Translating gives CAISWVNSYEQYF.

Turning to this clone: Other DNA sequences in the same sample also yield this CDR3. This CDR3 is CASSLGQGNEQFF. CDR3 sequence (DNA): TGTGCCAGCAGCCTCGGACAGGGGAATGAGCAGTTCTTC. V gene TRBV5-4 combines with J gene TRBJ2-1, with 9 bases identical to TRBD1. The V and J ends lost 4 bases and 7 bases, in that order; junction bases with no gene match: 3. The CDR3 sequence is 13 residues long. Germline V lookup: CDR1 SGHNT, CDR2 YYREEE (reference sequence).

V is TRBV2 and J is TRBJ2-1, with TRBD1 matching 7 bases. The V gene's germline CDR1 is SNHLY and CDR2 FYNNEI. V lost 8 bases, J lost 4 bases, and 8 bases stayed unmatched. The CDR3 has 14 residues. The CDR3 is CASLTGTEYNEQFF. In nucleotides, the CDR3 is TGTGCCAGCCTGACCGGGACAGAGTACAATGAGCAGTTCTTC. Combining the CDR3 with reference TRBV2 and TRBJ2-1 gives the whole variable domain EPEVTQTPSHQVTQMGQEVILRCVPISNHLYFYWYRQILGQKVEFLVSFYNNEISEKSEIFDDQFSVERPDGSNFTLKIRSTKLEDSAMYFCASLTGTEYNEQFFGPGTRLTVL.

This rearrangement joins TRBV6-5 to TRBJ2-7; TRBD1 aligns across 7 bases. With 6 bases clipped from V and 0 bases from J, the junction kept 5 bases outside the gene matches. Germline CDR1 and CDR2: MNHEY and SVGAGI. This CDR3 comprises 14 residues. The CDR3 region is CASRQRDSSYEQYF. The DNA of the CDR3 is TGTGCCAGCAGACAAAGGGACAGCTCCTACGAGCAGTACTTC.

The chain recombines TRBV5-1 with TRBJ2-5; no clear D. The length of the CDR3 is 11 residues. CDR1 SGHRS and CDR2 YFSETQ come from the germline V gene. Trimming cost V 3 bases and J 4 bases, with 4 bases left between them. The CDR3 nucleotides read TGCGCCAGCAGCTACGGAGAGACCCAGTACTTC. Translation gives CASSYGETQYF.

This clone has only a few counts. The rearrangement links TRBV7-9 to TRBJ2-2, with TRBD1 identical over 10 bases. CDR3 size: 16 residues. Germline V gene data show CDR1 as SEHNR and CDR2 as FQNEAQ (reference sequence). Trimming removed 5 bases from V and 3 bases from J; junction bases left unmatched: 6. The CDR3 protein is CASSPGGTGDTGELFF. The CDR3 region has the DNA TGTGCCAGCAGCCCAGGGGGGACAGGGGACACCGGGGAGCTGTTTTTT.

CDR3 DNA sequence: TGTGCCAGCAGCATACAGGGGGCGGGGAACACTGAAGCTTTCTTT. This codes for CASSIQGAGNTEAFF. V and J are TRBV7-2 and TRBJ1-1; 9 bases line up with TRBD1. After removal of 5 bases from V and 1 base from J, the junction contained 5 bases not matched to a gene. Germline CDR1 SGHTA, CDR2 FQGNSA. The CDR3 length is 15 residues.

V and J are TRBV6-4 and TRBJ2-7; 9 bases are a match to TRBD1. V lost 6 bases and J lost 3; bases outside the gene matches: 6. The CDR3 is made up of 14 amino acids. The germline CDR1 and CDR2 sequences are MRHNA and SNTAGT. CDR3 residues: CASRRRDRDYEQYV. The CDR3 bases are TGTGCCAGCAGGCGCCGGGACAGGGACTACGAGCAGTACGTC.